This T cell receptor beta chain was found in a study of T cell clonality in common variable immunodeficiency. Study results and limitations: Fewer TCRbeta clones were shared among CVID subjects than controls. Repertoire-complication correlations in CVID were limited by patient heterogeneity.

This table comes from immunoSEQ multiplex PCR, and its TCRdb copy is limited to in-frame clones, with some not included. The record shows 35,000 to 55,000 clones for this sample, with no singletons present. Per germline, CDR1 SGHRS and CDR2 YFSETQ. Unmatched junction bases numbered 5, after V lost 7 bases and J lost 2 bases. CDR3 size: 15 residues. This clone came up many times. What it binds is unknown. The CDR3 goes on 3 residues after the read ends, and that part is filled in from the germline J gene. The clonotype was recovered from a person aged 18-70 years in good health. Sample: peripheral blood mononuclear cells. The chain recombines TRBV5-1 with TRBJ2-1; TRBD2 aligns across 11 bases. The CDR3 sequence: CASGQLAGAYNEQFF. The sequenced part of the CDR3 DNA is TGCGCCAGCGGACAACTAGCGGGGGCCTACAATGAG.